This T cell receptor (beta chain) originates from a study of blood T cell repertoires in COVID-19. The CDR3 runs 17 residues. Germline CDR1 and CDR2: LGHNA and YNFKEQ. The germline V and J ends were trimmed by 1 base and 4 bases, with 19 bases remaining between them. This table comes from immunoSEQ multiplex PCR, and its TCRdb copy is limited to in-frame clones, with some not included. The table shows tens of thousands of clones, with about 80% occurring only once. This chain connects TRBV4-2 to TRBJ1-2, with D tentatively TRBD1 (5 bases). The source is an elderly woman with acute or convalescent COVID-19. The specimen sequenced was peripheral blood. The CDR3 DNA reads TGTGCCAGCAGCCAAGTAGAGCGTGGCCGGGGGGGCTATGGCTACACCTTC. This gives the protein CASSQVERGRGGYGYTF.